The 6 T cell receptor beta chains reported below all come from one sample, sequenced in a study of monozygotic twins with inflammatory bowel disease. TCRdb re-called the 5' RACE reads and gives one entry per CDR3 protein, without DNA. The specimen's table records approximately 330,000 distinct CDR3 sequences. The source material was blood. The origin of the receptors is a human donor with ulcerative colitis or Crohn's disease, or a healthy co-twin of an affected twin (not recorded which).

The gene calls are TRBV12-3 or TRBV12-4 and TRBJ2-3; TCRdb indicates TRBD2, and absent DNA this call remains unverified. The CDR3 covers 15 residues. The CDR3 reads CASNIRGTSTDTQYF.

V gene TRBV20-1 combines with J gene TRBJ1-5; TCRdb's D call, TRBD1, is unchecked because there is no DNA. From germline, CDR1 is DFQATT and CDR2 SNEGSKA (reference sequence). This CDR3 is 17 amino acids long. The chain's CDR3 is CSASSLIGRGTYQPQHF.

The chain employs TRBV12-3 or TRBV12-4 and TRBJ2-5; TCRdb's D call of TRBD1 is untestable without DNA. The CDR3 runs 17 residues. The CDR3 is CASSAFRDRYRQETQYF.

CDR3 amino acids: CSASPSGRWWNEQFF. This rearrangement joins TRBV20-1 to TRBJ2-1; TCRdb lists TRBD2, though no DNA is available to test this call. Germline-derived CDR1 and CDR2 are DFQATT and SNEGSKA (reference sequence). The CDR3 length is 15 residues.

The CDR3 sequence: CSATLGGGDAEAFF. The chain links TRBV20-1 to TRBJ1-1; TCRdb reports TRBD1, a call that lacks DNA to check it against. From germline, CDR1 is DFQATT and CDR2 SNEGSKA (reference sequence). This CDR3 region has 14 residues.

CDR3 loop: CASSPNSLSYTF. The genes are TRBV11-2 and TRBJ1-2. This CDR3 has 12 residues. Germline V gene data show CDR1 as SGHAT and CDR2 as FQNNGV.